This T cell receptor beta chain was retrieved from a study of spatial heterogeneity in lung cancer. General study results and limits: One measure, the expanded intratumoral alpha and beta TCR count, tracked tumor mutation counts.

Looked up from germline, CDR1 is DFQATT and CDR2 is SNEGSKA (reference sequence). Germline trimming cut 0 bases from V and 1 base from J; bases unmatched to any gene: 3. The CDR3 sequence is 15 residues long. TCRdb fed the 5' RACE reads into MiXCR, producing one record per CDR3 protein. The data contain about 18,000 distinct CDR3 sequences, around 8% of them seen just once; the ten biggest clones take up roughly 25%. This clonotype was detected ten times or more. The antigen remains undetermined. Time point indicated: sample taken at primary tumor resection. The sequence came from a male donor with early-stage non-small cell lung cancer. This chain joins TRBV20-1 and TRBJ1-1; 9 bases align to TRBD1. Sequencing was performed on lung tumor tissue, taken at surgery. CDR3 DNA sequence: TGCAGTGCTAGAGATGGGACAGGGTGGAACACTGAAGCTTTCTTT. This sequence encodes CSARDGTGWNTEAFF.